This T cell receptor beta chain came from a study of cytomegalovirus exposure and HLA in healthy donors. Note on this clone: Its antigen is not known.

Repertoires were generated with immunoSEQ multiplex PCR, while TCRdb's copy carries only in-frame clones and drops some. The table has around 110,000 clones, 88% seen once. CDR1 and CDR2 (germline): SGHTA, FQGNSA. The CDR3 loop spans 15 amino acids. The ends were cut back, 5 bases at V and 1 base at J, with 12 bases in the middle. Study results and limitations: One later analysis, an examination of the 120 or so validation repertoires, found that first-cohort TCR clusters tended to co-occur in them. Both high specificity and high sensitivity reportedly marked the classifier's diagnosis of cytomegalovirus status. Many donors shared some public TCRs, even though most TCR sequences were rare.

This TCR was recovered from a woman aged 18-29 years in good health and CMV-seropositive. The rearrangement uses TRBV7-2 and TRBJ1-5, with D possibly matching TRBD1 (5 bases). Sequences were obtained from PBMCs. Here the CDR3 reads CASSPVGGSNQPQHF. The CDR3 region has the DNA TGTGCCAGCAGCCCAGTGGGGGGGAGCAATCAGCCCCAGCATTTT.